These 27 T cell receptor beta chains originate from one sample sequenced in a study of shared clonotypes between healthy human individuals. Assay: immunoSEQ multiplex PCR; the TCRdb copy retains only in-frame clones and omits some. The table shows roughly 500,000 clones, with 81% occurring only once. Input material: PBMCs. These receptors were obtained from a woman aged 35 to 49 in good health. Some clones in this sample may be carry-over from other donors' samples.

A word on this clone: A far larger clone is one nucleotide away, so this likely arose from a read error. The chain links TRBV29-1 to TRBJ1-2; a weak D match, TRBD1 (5 bases). This CDR3 is 15 amino acids long. The germline gives CDR1 SQVTM, CDR2 ANQGSEA. In nucleotides, the CDR3 is TGCAGCGTTAATGAGGACGGCGGGGGTAACTATGGCTACGCCTTC. Amino acid sequence: CSVNEDGGGNYGYAF.

V gene TRBV14 combines with J gene TRBJ2-1; possible D gene TRBD2, 6 bases. CDR3 length equals 13 residues. Trimming left V 4 bases short and J 4 bases short, with 8 bases between. CDR1 is SGHDN, CDR2 FVKESK, per germline. The chain's CDR3 is CASSPRGYNEQFF. CDR3 in DNA: TGTGCCAGCAGCCCCCGGGGGTACAATGAGCAGTTCTTC.

The CDR3 region is CASGLAGVYEQYF. For the CDR3, the DNA is TGTGCCAGCGGACTAGCGGGAGTCTACGAGCAGTACTTC. The J gene is TRBJ2-7, the V gene TRBV19, with 13 bases identical to TRBD2. There are 13 residues in the CDR3. V was pared by 9 bases and J by 3 bases, with 2 bases of the junction left unmatched. CDR1 is LNHDA and CDR2 is SQIVND in the germline V gene (reference sequence).

V and J are TRBV28 and TRBJ1-1; D call uncertain. In germline, CDR1 is MDHEN, CDR2 SYDVKM. V was clipped by 5 bases and J by 1 base, with 14 bases between them. The CDR3 is made up of 15 amino acids. CDR3 sequence reads: CASSPRRAGNTEAFF. CDR3 coding DNA: TGTGCCAGCAGTCCGAGAAGGGCGGGGAACACTGAAGCTTTCTTT.

The gene calls are TRBV4-3 and TRBJ2-7; 7 nucleotides line up with TRBD1. V lost 4 bases, J lost 6 bases, and 6 bases stayed unmatched. CDR1 and CDR2 (germline): LGHNA, YSLEER. This CDR3 spans 13 amino acids. CDR3 in DNA: TGCGCCAGCAGCCGATCTCACAGGGGCGAGCAGTACTTC. Protein sequence: CASSRSHRGEQYF.

This chain connects TRBV19 to TRBJ1-5; 9 positions match TRBD1. The CDR3 length is 13 residues. Germline CDR1 LNHDA, CDR2 SQIVND (reference sequence). V dropped 10 bases and J dropped 7; count of bases not matched to a gene: 8. The CDR3: CATLQGAWQPQHF. The CDR3, as DNA: TGTGCCACACTACAGGGGGCTTGGCAGCCCCAGCATTTT.

V usage is TRBV28 and J usage is TRBJ2-2, with 8 nucleotides matching TRBD1. This CDR3 contains 15 residues. Germline lookup yields CDR1 MDHEN and CDR2 SYDVKM. The V segment lost 4 bases and the J segment 4 bases; nucleotides outside the gene matches: 5. CDR3 amino acids: CASSSRGQSTGELFF. Written as DNA, the CDR3 is TGTGCCAGCAGTTCCAGGGGGCAGAGCACCGGGGAGCTGTTTTTT. Full variable domain (remainder filled in from reference TRBV28 and TRBJ2-2): DVKVTQSSRYLVKRTGEKVFLECVQDMDHENMFWYRQDPGLGLRLIYFSYDVKMKEKGDIPEGYSVSREKKERFSLILESASTNQTSMYLCASSSRGQSTGELFFGEGSRLTVL.

The chain has TRBV12-2 and TRBJ1-5; TRBD1 is the table's D call, not checked against the DNA. TRBV12-2 is given as a pseudogene. The CDR3 sequence is 17 residues long. CDR3 bases: TGTGCAAGTCGCTTAAGGGGACAGGTAGAGTGGAATCAGCCCCAGCATTTT. The encoded protein is CASRLRGQVEWNQPQHF.

V usage is TRBV27 and J usage is TRBJ2-7; D may be TRBD1 or TRBD2 (5 bases each). Deletions cut 5 bases from V and 2 bases from J, with 16 bases between. Germline loops: CDR1 MNHEY, CDR2 SMNVEV (reference sequence). The length of the CDR3 is 15 residues. The CDR3 sequence: CASSPATGTTYEQYF. The CDR3, as DNA: TGTGCCAGCAGTCCGGCAACCGGGACGACCTACGAGCAGTACTTC.

The rearrangement joins TRBV19 to TRBJ2-3; possible D gene TRBD2, 6 bases. Germline V CDR1 and CDR2: LNHDA, SQIVND (reference sequence). V was clipped by 7 bases and J by 4 bases, with 18 bases between them. There are 15 residues in the CDR3. The CDR3 DNA reads TGTGCCAGTACCCCCGACGGGTTAGCGGCAGATACGCAGTATTTT. It translates to CASTPDGLAADTQYF.

V and J are TRBV28 and TRBJ1-1; D unresolved. The germline CDR1 and CDR2 sequences are MDHEN and SYDVKM. The CDR3 spans 13 residues. V shed 3 bases and J shed 8 bases, with 13 bases lying between them. This chain's CDR3 is CASSFGLDMEAFF. In nucleotides, the CDR3 is TGTGCCAGCAGTTTCGGGTTGGATATGGAAGCTTTCTTT. The full variable domain, with the rest looked up from reference TRBV28 and TRBJ1-1, is DVKVTQSSRYLVKRTGEKVFLECVQDMDHENMFWYRQDPGLGLRLIYFSYDVKMKEKGDIPEGYSVSREKKERFSLILESASTNQTSMYLCASSFGLDMEAFFGQGTRLTVV.

This clone was seen only once. A far more abundant clone sits one base away, making this likely a read error. The chain couples TRBV6-6 to TRBJ2-3, with D possibly being TRBD2 (6 bases). The CDR3 length is 14 residues. The V end was cut by 5 bases, the J end by 3 bases, with 12 bases between. The germline CDR1 and CDR2 sequences are MNHNY and SVGAGI (reference sequence). CDR3 sequence reads: CASSTSWSTDTQYF. In DNA form, the CDR3 reads TGTGCCAGCAGTACTAGCTGGAGTACAGATACGCAGTATTTT.

The rearrangement joins TRBV5-1 to TRBJ2-2; D is ambiguous. V dropped 0 bases and J dropped 2 bases, with 8 bases sitting between them. The CDR3 length is 15 residues. From germline, CDR1 is SGHRS and CDR2 YFSETQ. The CDR3 coding sequence is TGCGCCAGCAGCTTGGCCACAGCTAACACCGGGGAGCTGTTTTTT. Translated, it gives CASSLATANTGELFF.

This clone was picked up one time. The chain couples TRBV4-3 to TRBJ2-7; 10 nucleotides align to TRBD1. The CDR3 runs to 15 residues. The V and J ends lost 0 bases and 2 bases, in that order; junction bases with no gene match: 1. Looked up from germline, CDR1 is LGHNA and CDR2 is YSLEER. CDR3 sequence (DNA): TGCGCCAGCAGCCAAGAAGGACAGGGGGCCTACGAGCAGTACTTC. Protein: CASSQEGQGAYEQYF.

For this clone: Other nucleotide sequences from this sample produce the same CDR3. The chain uses TRBV19 and TRBJ2-7; 8 bases agree with TRBD1. CDR1 is LNHDA, CDR2 SQIVND, per germline (reference sequence). This CDR3 region has 13 residues. V gave up 2 bases and J gave up 4 bases; unmatched junction bases: 1. CDR3 DNA: TGTGCCAGTAGTATACAGGGGGCGTACGAGCAGTACTTC. Translation gives CASSIQGAYEQYF.

The chain links TRBV5-4 to TRBJ1-3; TRBD1 matches at 8 bases. V was clipped by 4 bases and J by 4 bases; unmatched bases: 7. CDR1 and CDR2 from the germline V gene are SGHNT and YYREEE (reference sequence). The CDR3 sequence is 15 residues long. The CDR3 spells CASSPSTGAGNTIYF. The DNA for the CDR3 is TGTGCCAGCAGCCCCTCGACAGGGGCGGGAAACACCATATATTTT.

This rearrangement joins TRBV19 to TRBJ2-7; 7 positions match TRBD1. The CDR3 is 14 amino acids. Germline V gene sequence: CDR1 LNHDA, CDR2 SQIVND (reference sequence). V was clipped by 6 bases and J by 2 bases; unmatched bases: 7. Here the CDR3 reads CASSYRDSAYEQYF. CDR3 nucleotide sequence: TGTGCCAGTAGCTACCGGGACAGCGCCTACGAGCAGTACTTC.

The chain uses TRBV4-3 and TRBJ2-3, with TRBD2 matching over 11 bases. Losses at the gene ends were 3 bases for V and 4 bases for J; bases not matched to a gene: 9. This CDR3 comprises 17 residues. CDR1 is LGHNA and CDR2 is YSLEER in the germline V gene. The CDR3 DNA reads as TGCGCCAGCAGCCAGTCACTAGCGGGAGCCGGAGCAGATACGCAGTATTTT. Protein product: CASSQSLAGAGADTQYF.

The rearrangement links TRBV5-4 to TRBJ2-2, with 7 nucleotides matching TRBD2. The CDR3 sequence is 16 residues long. Germline V gives CDR1 SGHNT, CDR2 YYREEE (reference sequence). V shed 4 bases, J shed 1 base, and the junction held 7 bases outside the gene matches. The CDR3 loop is CASSKGTTLNTGELFF. CDR3 in DNA: TGTGCCAGCAGCAAAGGGACTACCCTGAACACCGGGGAGCTGTTTTTT. Combining the CDR3 with reference TRBV5-4 and TRBJ2-2 gives the whole variable domain ETGVTQSPTHLIKTRGQQVTLRCSSQSGHNTVSWYQQALGQGPQFIFQYYREEENGRGNFPPRFSGLQFPNYSSELNVNALELDDSALYLCASSKGTTLNTGELFFGEGSRLTVL.

In this sample, this clone turned up once. This chain connects TRBV30 to TRBJ2-5, with D perhaps being TRBD1 or TRBD2 (5 bases each). The CDR3 runs to 13 residues. Germline CDR1 and CDR2: GTSNPN and SVGIG (reference sequence). The ends were cut back, 5 bases at V and 4 bases at J, with 14 bases in the middle. The CDR3 sequence: CAWDLGVGETQYF. The CDR3, as DNA: TGTGCCTGGGACCTGGGGGTTGGAGAGACCCAGTACTTC.

The genes are TRBV5-1 and TRBJ1-4; 10 nucleotides align to TRBD1. The CDR3 loop spans 15 amino acids. J lost 6 bases, V lost 4 bases, and 6 bases had no gene match. Looked up from germline, CDR1 is SGHRS and CDR2 is YFSETQ. CDR3 residues: CASSDPDRGHEKLFF. CDR3 bases: TGCGCCAGCAGCGACCCCGACAGGGGGCATGAAAAACTGTTTTTT. The whole variable domain, filled in from reference TRBV5-1 and TRBJ1-4, reads KAGVTQTPRYLIKTRGQQVTLSCSPISGHRSVSWYQQTPGQGLQFLFEYFSETQRNKGNFPGRFSGRQFSNSRSEMNVSTLELGDSALYLCASSDPDRGHEKLFFGSGTQLSVL.

The rearrangement uses TRBV4-2 and TRBJ2-2, with a weak D call TRBD2 (6 bases). Per the germline V gene, CDR1 is LGHNA and CDR2 is YNFKEQ. The CDR3 covers 16 residues. V was pared by 1 base and J by 8 bases, with 17 bases between. This CDR3 reads CASSQGGLLRGGELFF. In DNA, the CDR3 is TGTGCCAGCAGCCAAGGCGGCCTCCTCCGGGGGGGGGAGCTGTTTTTT.

V usage is TRBV2 and J usage is TRBJ1-2; D unclear. The germline V gene has CDR1 SNHLY and CDR2 FYNNEI. The CDR3 runs 14 residues. Trimming cost V 7 bases and J 3 bases, with 15 bases left between them. CDR3 bases: TGTGCCAGCAAGGGTAGAGCAAACTACTATGGCTACACCTTC. Protein: CASKGRANYYGYTF.

The chain has TRBV7-2 and TRBJ1-4; TRBD1 might be the D (6 bases). The CDR3 has 15 amino acids. Germline assignment: CDR1 SGHTA and CDR2 FQGNSA. The V end lost 5 bases, the J end lost 6 bases, and 16 bases lay between the germline ends. The CDR3, as DNA: TGTGCCAGCAGCCAGTGGGGGGGGCAAGATGAAAAACTGTTTTTT. It specifies CASSQWGGQDEKLFF.

This clone has only a few counts. The chain couples TRBV4-2 to TRBJ2-5, with TRBD2 matching over 8 bases. The CDR3 sequence is 17 residues long. Germline assignment: CDR1 LGHNA and CDR2 YNFKEQ. Trimming took 1 base from V and 2 from J; bases not matched to a gene: 9. The CDR3 nucleotides read TGTGCCAGCAGCCAAGGGACTAGCCCACTGGGGCAAGAGACCCAGTACTTC. Translated: CASSQGTSPLGQETQYF.

The chain has TRBV4-2 and TRBJ1-1; D is uncertain. Germline V CDR1 and CDR2: LGHNA, YNFKEQ. The CDR3 contains 13 residues. The germline V and J ends were trimmed by 1 base and 10 bases, with 13 bases remaining between them. This chain's CDR3 is CASSQVEGRGAFF. Written as DNA, the CDR3 is TGTGCCAGCAGCCAAGTGGAAGGGCGGGGAGCTTTCTTT.

This sequence joins TRBV6-5 and TRBJ2-3; 9 nucleotides line up with TRBD2. The CDR3 covers 16 residues. The trim removed 2 bases at V and 3 bases at J, leaving 6 bases unmatched. Per germline, CDR1 MNHEY and CDR2 SVGAGI. Written as DNA, the CDR3 is TGTGCCAGCAGTTACCAACGGCTAGCGGGAACAGATACGCAGTATTTT. Encoded protein: CASSYQRLAGTDTQYF.